Following are 8 T cell receptor beta chains from one sample sequenced in a study of T cells in Graves' hyperthyroidism and ophthalmopathy. RNA transcripts provided the source from which TCR beta CDR3 regions were amplified. The HTBI primer set served for first-round RT-PCR of the TCR CDR3. TCRdb reprocessed the multiplex PCR reads with MiXCR, giving one entry per CDR3 protein. Altogether more than 550,000 distinct CDR3 sequences are present, about 18% being singletons, with the ten largest covering 15% to 18%. Sequencing used blood. These receptors were taken from a man aged 50 to 60 with Graves' hyperthyroidism.

The chain joins TRBV27 to TRBJ1-5, with D perhaps matching TRBD1 (6 bases). Trimming took off 5 bases at V and 5 bases at J, with 13 bases between the two ends. This CDR3 contains 14 residues. Germline-derived CDR1 and CDR2 are MNHEY and SMNVEV (reference sequence). This CDR3 is CASSILGGDQPQHF. CDR3 DNA: TGTGCCAGCAGTATCCTAGGGGGAGATCAGCCCCAGCATTTT.

This clonotype was observed at least ten times. The genes are TRBV6-1 and TRBJ2-7; possible D gene TRBD1, 5 bases. CDR1 and CDR2 (germline): MNHNS, SASEGT. Trimming took off 6 bases at V and 0 bases at J, with 12 bases between the two ends. The CDR3 spans 14 residues. This CDR3 reads CASRTTASSYEQYF. Here the CDR3 DNA reads TGTGCCAGCAGAACGACAGCTTCCTCCTACGAGCAGTACTTC.

The table lists this clonotype with many counts. V is TRBV2 and J is TRBJ2-5; TRBD1 matches at 7 bases. Germline V gene sequence: CDR1 SNHLY, CDR2 FYNNEI. The CDR3 totals 15 residues. V lost 4 bases, J lost 1 base, and 6 bases stayed unmatched. The DNA of the CDR3 is TGTGCCAGCAGTGTACAGGGGACACTCCAAGAGACCCAGTACTTC. Encoded protein: CASSVQGTLQETQYF.

With regard to this clonotype: Its ends do not fully match the called genes, so a read error is possible. V is TRBV7-2 and J is TRBJ2-5; 9 bases match TRBD2. CDR3 length: 13 amino acids. Germline assignment: CDR1 SGHTA and CDR2 FQGNSA. The CDR3 loop reads CASSLVGGRASDF. CDR3 bases: TGTGCCAGCAGCTTAGTTGGCGGGAGGGCCTCCGACTTC.

This clonotype was recorded at least ten times. The chain joins TRBV6-1 to TRBJ2-1; 12 bases match TRBD2. The CDR3 runs to 16 residues. Germline CDR1 is MNHNS and CDR2 is SASEGT. V shed 7 bases and J 0 bases; nucleotides not matched to a gene: 4. CDR3 sequence: CASKKTSGSSYNEQFF. CDR3 DNA sequence: TGTGCCAGCAAGAAGACTAGCGGGAGCTCCTACAATGAGCAGTTCTTC.

This clonotype was found many times. This sequence joins TRBV20-1 and TRBJ2-5; D possibly corresponds to TRBD1 (5 bases). Deletions cut 2 bases from V and 2 bases from J, with 12 bases between. Germline loops: CDR1 DFQATT, CDR2 SNEGSKA (reference sequence). The CDR3 contains 14 residues. CDR3 sequence reads: CSARSRTHQETQYF. The CDR3 DNA reads TGCAGTGCTAGATCGAGGACACATCAAGAGACCCAGTACTTC.

This clonotype has at least ten counts. This chain uses TRBV11-3 with TRBJ2-1; 15 nucleotides line up with TRBD2. Germline V lookup: CDR1 SGHNT, CDR2 YENEEA. The CDR3 is 14 amino acids. Losses at the gene ends were 5 bases for V and 7 bases for J; bases not matched to a gene: 0. The CDR3 DNA is TGTGCCAGCAGCGGGACTAGCGGGAGGAATGAGCAGTTCTTC. It encodes CASSGTSGRNEQFF.

This clonotype occurred many times. This rearrangement joins TRBV29-1 to TRBJ2-3; 8 nucleotides line up with TRBD1. The CDR3 extends over 15 amino acids. Germline V lookup: CDR1 SQVTM, CDR2 ANQGSEA. The ends lost 0 bases at V and 3 bases at J; junction bases unmatched: 5. In nucleotides, the CDR3 is TGCAGCGTTGAAGATCAGGGGGCGCAAACAGATACGCAGTATTTT. Amino acid sequence: CSVEDQGAQTDTQYF.